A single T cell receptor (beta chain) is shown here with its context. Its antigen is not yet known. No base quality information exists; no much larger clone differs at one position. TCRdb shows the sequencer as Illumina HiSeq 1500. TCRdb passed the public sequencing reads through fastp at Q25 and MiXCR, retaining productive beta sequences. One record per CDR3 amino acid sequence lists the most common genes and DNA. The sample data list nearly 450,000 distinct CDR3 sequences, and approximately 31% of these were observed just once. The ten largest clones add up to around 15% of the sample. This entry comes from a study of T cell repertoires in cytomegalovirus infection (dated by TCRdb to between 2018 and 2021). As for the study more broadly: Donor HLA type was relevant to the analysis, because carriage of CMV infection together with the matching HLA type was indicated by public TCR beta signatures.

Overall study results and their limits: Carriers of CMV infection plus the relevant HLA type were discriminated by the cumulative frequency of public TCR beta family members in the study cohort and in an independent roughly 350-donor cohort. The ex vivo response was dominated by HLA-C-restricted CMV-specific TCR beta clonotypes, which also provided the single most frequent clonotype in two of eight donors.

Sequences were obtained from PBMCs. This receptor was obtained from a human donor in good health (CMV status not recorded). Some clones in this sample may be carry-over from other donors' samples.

The DNA sequence follows: TGTGCCACCAGTGGGAGGGGGACAGGGTGCGAGAGAGATACGCAGTATTTT. It translates to CATSGRGTGCERDTQYF. The rearrangement joined TRBV24-1 to TRBJ2-3; 9 central nucleotides agree with TRBD1. The germline V gene gives CDR1 as KGHDR and CDR2 as SFDVKD. The cysteine opens and the phenylalanine closes a CDR3 of 17 amino acids. CDR3 DNA only is kept here, 51 bases in frame from base 1. V and J are trimmed by 5 bases and 5 bases, and the gene matches miss 13 bases of the junction.